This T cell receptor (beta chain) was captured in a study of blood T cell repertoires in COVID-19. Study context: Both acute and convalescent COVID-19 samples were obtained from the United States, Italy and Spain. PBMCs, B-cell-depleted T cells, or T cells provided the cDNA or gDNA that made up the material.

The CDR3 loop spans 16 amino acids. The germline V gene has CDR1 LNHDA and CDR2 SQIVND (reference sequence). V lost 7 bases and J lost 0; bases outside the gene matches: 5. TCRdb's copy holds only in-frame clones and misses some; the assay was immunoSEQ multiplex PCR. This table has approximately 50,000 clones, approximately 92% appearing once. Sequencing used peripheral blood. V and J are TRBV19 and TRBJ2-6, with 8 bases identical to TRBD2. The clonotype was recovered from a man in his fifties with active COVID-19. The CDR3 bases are TGTGCCAGTAAGGACGGGAGGGCCTCTGGGGCCAACGTCCTGACTTTC. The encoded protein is CASKDGRASGANVLTF.